The 20 T cell receptor beta chains below all came from one sample that was sequenced in a study of shared clonotypes between healthy human individuals. Generated by immunoSEQ multiplex PCR, the TCRdb table keeps only in-frame clones and is missing some. The sample has millions of clones, roughly 96% seen once. Sequencing input: naive CD4+ T cells sorted from blood. The subset was: CD45RA+ positively selected. All receptors derive from a man between 18 and 35 years old in good health.

This rearrangement joins TRBV4-3 to TRBJ1-2; no clear D gene. V was pared by 0 bases and J by 2 bases, with 13 bases between. The CDR3 consists of 16 residues. Germline assignment: CDR1 LGHNA and CDR2 YSLEER. The CDR3 coding sequence is TGCGCCAGCAGCCAAGATCTAGGGCAGGACAACTATGGCTACACCTTC. Amino acid sequence: CASSQDLGQDNYGYTF.

The V and J genes are TRBV6-5 and TRBJ2-1; the D is unclear. This CDR3 has 15 residues. The V gene's germline CDR1 is MNHEY and CDR2 SVGAGI. V was pared by 6 bases and J by 6 bases, with 18 bases between. CDR3 loop: CASRDLVGASNEQFF. The CDR3 DNA is TGTGCCAGCAGAGACCTCGTCGGAGCTTCCAATGAGCAGTTCTTC.

The J gene is TRBJ1-2, the V gene TRBV5-6; no clear D gene. Trimming stripped 0 bases from V and 3 bases from J, with 6 bases between. The V gene's germline CDR1 is SGHDT and CDR2 YYEEEE. There are 13 residues in the CDR3. This chain's CDR3 is CASSLGGYYGYTF. The CDR3 region has the DNA TGTGCCAGCAGCTTGGGCGGGTACTATGGCTACACCTTC.

The chain is built from TRBV7-2 and TRBJ2-3; 11 nucleotides line up with TRBD2. The germline V gene has CDR1 SGHTA and CDR2 FQGNSA. Trimming took 5 bases from V and 7 from J; bases not matched to a gene: 5. This CDR3 has 14 amino acids. CDR3 sequence: CASSAGTSGYTQYF. As DNA, the CDR3 is TGTGCCAGCAGCGCCGGGACTAGCGGATATACGCAGTATTTT.

The V gene is TRBV10-2, the J gene TRBJ1-2, with D unclear. The germline V gene has CDR1 WSHSY and CDR2 SAAADI. Trimming took 2 bases from V and 8 from J, leaving 9 bases between them. This CDR3 is built from 12 residues. In DNA form, the CDR3 reads TGCGCCAGCAGTGAGGGGGAACGCGGCTACACCTTC. This encodes CASSEGERGYTF.

The rearrangement uses TRBV27 and TRBJ1-2; D might be TRBD1 (6 bases). CDR1 is MNHEY, CDR2 SMNVEV, per germline (reference sequence). This CDR3 contains 12 residues. Trimming pared 5 bases from V and 8 bases from J, leaving 12 bases between. The CDR3 coding sequence is TGTGCCAGCAGTCGAACAGGGTTGGGCTACACCTTC. Its protein is CASSRTGLGYTF.

This clone was seen just once. J is TRBJ1-1 and V is TRBV5-1, with TRBD1 matching over 12 bases. Germline-derived CDR1 and CDR2 are SGHRS and YFSETQ. Trimming cost V 3 bases and J 6 bases; bases outside gene matches: 9. The CDR3 loop spans 16 amino acids. The CDR3 DNA is TGCGCCAGCAGCTCGGGGACAGGGGGCATTGGCTCTGAAGCTTTCTTT. It encodes CASSSGTGGIGSEAFF.

Details on this clone: The sample contains more than one DNA sequence encoding this CDR3. J is TRBJ2-1 and V is TRBV10-3; D ambiguous. This CDR3 contains 14 residues. Germline V gene data show CDR1 as ENHRY and CDR2 as SYGVKD. Trimming removed 0 bases at V and 3 bases at J, with 6 bases between. The CDR3 protein is CAISESPSYNEQFF. The CDR3 DNA is TGTGCCATCAGTGAGTCGCCCAGCTACAATGAGCAGTTCTTC.

The chain couples TRBV28 to TRBJ2-7; 9 bases line up with TRBD1. This CDR3 contains 15 residues. The germline gives CDR1 MDHEN, CDR2 SYDVKM. Trimming cost V 5 bases and J 3 bases; bases outside gene matches: 8. CDR3 protein: CASSPVTGGLYEQYF. DNA of the CDR3: TGTGCCAGCAGTCCGGTGACAGGGGGGCTCTACGAGCAGTACTTC.

This rearrangement joins TRBV2 to TRBJ2-7, with D uncertain. The CDR3 is 14 amino acids. Per the germline V gene, CDR1 is SNHLY and CDR2 is FYNNEI. Trimming cost V 2 bases and J 1 base, with 9 bases left between them. CDR3: CASSERVLSYEQYF. The CDR3, as DNA: TGTGCCAGCAGTGAAAGGGTGCTGTCCTACGAGCAGTACTTC.

The chain combines TRBV4-2 with TRBJ2-3, with TRBD2 matching 13 bases. Germline assignment: CDR1 LGHNA and CDR2 YNFKEQ. With V trimmed by 1 base and J by 4 bases, 2 bases remained unmatched. This CDR3 spans 16 amino acids. This CDR3 is CASSQGGTSGADTQYF. The CDR3 bases are TGTGCCAGCAGCCAAGGCGGGACTAGCGGGGCAGATACGCAGTATTTT.

With regard to this clone: Mismatch with germline at one junction end may stem from a read error. The rearrangement links TRBV5-6 to TRBJ2-2, with 7 bases aligning to TRBD1. Germline CDR1 and CDR2: SGHDT and YYEEEE. The CDR3 is made up of 15 amino acids. In DNA, the CDR3 is TGTGCCAGCAGTTTGGGACAGCACAACACCGGGGAGCTGTTTTTT. This gives the protein CASSLGQHNTGELFF.

This clone is a singleton in its sample. V and J are TRBV18 and TRBJ1-5; D possibly corresponds to TRBD1 (5 bases). V lost 1 base and J lost 4, with 17 bases in between. Germline V gives CDR1 KGHSH, CDR2 LQKENI. The CDR3 consists of 17 residues. CDR3 loop: CASSPRGGADGNQPQHF. The CDR3 nucleotides read TGTGCCAGCTCACCACGTGGTGGGGCGGACGGGAATCAGCCCCAGCATTTT.

This rearrangement joins TRBV5-1 to TRBJ1-1; tentative D call: TRBD1 (5 bases). Looked up from germline, CDR1 is SGHRS and CDR2 is YFSETQ. The CDR3 consists of 16 residues. V was trimmed by 6 bases and J by 1 base, leaving 19 bases between them. For the CDR3, the DNA is TGCGCCAGCACCCTCATCCCGGTGGGGACGAACACTGAAGCTTTCTTT. It specifies CASTLIPVGTNTEAFF.

The chain combines TRBV10-3 with TRBJ2-3; tentative D call: TRBD2 (5 bases). Germline-derived CDR1 and CDR2 are ENHRY and SYGVKD. The CDR3 runs 14 residues. Trimming took 0 bases from V and 5 from J, leaving 9 bases between them. CDR3 region: CAISESIALDTQYF. As DNA, the CDR3 is TGTGCCATCAGTGAGTCGATAGCGTTAGATACGCAGTATTTT.

The count of this clone is one. This CDR3 is CASKPTGFNEQYF. CDR3 nucleotides: TGTGCCAGCAAACCGACAGGGTTTAACGAGCAGTACTTC. The J gene is TRBJ2-7, the V gene TRBV6-5, with 7 bases lining up with TRBD1. Germline CDR1 reads MNHEY; CDR2 reads SVGAGI. The CDR3 covers 13 residues. The V gene end was trimmed by 7 bases and the J gene end by 5 bases; junction bases not matched to a gene: 8.

Regarding this clone: This CDR3 is also generated by other DNA sequences in the sample. The CDR3 here is CASSRQGYEQYF. CDR3 DNA: TGTGCCAGCAGTCGACAGGGCTACGAGCAGTACTTC. The gene calls are TRBV2 and TRBJ2-7; 7 positions match TRBD1. J gave up 3 bases and V 5 bases, and 1 base lay outside the gene matches. The germline gives CDR1 SNHLY, CDR2 FYNNEI. The CDR3 length is 12 residues.

The rearrangement joins TRBV7-9 to TRBJ2-7; TRBD1 matches 12 bases. The V and J ends lost 5 bases and 2 bases, in that order; junction bases with no gene match: 7. The CDR3 runs to 16 residues. Germline lookup yields CDR1 SEHNR and CDR2 FQNEAQ (reference sequence). CDR3 DNA: TGTGCCAGCAGCGGAGGGGACAGGGGGCTTACCTACGAGCAGTACTTC. This translates into CASSGGDRGLTYEQYF.

This rearrangement joins TRBV7-9 to TRBJ1-2; TRBD1 aligns across 7 bases. The CDR3 runs 16 residues. The V gene's germline CDR1 is SEHNR and CDR2 FQNEAQ (reference sequence). The V and J ends lost 5 bases and 7 bases, in that order; junction bases with no gene match: 16. This chain's CDR3 is CASSQTTGTRFPGYTF. The CDR3, as DNA: TGTGCCAGCAGCCAAACGACAGGGACCCGCTTTCCTGGCTACACCTTC.

There are a few counts of this clone. The chain has TRBV25-1 and TRBJ2-7, with D possibly matching TRBD2 (6 bases). Germline V gene lookup returns CDR1 MGHDK and CDR2 SYGVNS. The V end lost 6 bases, the J end lost 0 bases, and 12 bases lay between the germline ends. The CDR3 is made up of 14 amino acids. The DNA for the CDR3 is TGTGCCAGCAGCCGCGGGGTAAGCTCCTACGAGCAGTACTTC. Encoded protein: CASSRGVSSYEQYF.